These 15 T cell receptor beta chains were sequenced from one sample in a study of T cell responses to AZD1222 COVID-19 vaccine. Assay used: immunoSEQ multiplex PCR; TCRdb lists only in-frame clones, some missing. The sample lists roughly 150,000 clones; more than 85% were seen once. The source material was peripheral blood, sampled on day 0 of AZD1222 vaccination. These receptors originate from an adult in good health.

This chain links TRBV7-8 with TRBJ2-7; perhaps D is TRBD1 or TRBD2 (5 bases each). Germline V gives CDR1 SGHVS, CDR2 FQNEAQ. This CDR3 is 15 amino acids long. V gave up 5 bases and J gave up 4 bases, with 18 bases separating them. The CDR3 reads CASSPGVGAAYEQYF. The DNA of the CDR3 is TGTGCCAGCAGCCCCGGGGTAGGGGCCGCATACGAGCAGTACTTC.

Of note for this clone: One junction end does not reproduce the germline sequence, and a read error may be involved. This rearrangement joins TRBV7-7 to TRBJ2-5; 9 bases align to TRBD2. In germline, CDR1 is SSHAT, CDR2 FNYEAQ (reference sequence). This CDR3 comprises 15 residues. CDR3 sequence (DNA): TGTGCTAGCAGCTCGAGTAGCGGGGGCCAAGAGACCCAGTACTTC. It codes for CASSSSSGGQETQYF.

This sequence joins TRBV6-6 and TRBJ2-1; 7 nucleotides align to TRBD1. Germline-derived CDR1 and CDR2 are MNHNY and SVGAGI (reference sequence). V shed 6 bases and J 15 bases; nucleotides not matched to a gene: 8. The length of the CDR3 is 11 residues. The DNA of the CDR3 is TGTGCCAGCAGCCCCGGGACAGAGGCGTTCTTC. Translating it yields CASSPGTEAFF.

The CDR3 sequence: CASTQAGAEDNEQFF. CDR3 nucleotide sequence: TGTGCCAGCACCCAAGCGGGGGCCGAGGACAATGAGCAGTTCTTC. V gene TRBV7-6 combines with J gene TRBJ2-1, with 8 bases identical to TRBD2. The CDR3 is made up of 15 amino acids. From germline, CDR1 is SGHVS and CDR2 FNYEAQ. V gave up 7 bases and J gave up 5 bases; unmatched junction bases: 10.

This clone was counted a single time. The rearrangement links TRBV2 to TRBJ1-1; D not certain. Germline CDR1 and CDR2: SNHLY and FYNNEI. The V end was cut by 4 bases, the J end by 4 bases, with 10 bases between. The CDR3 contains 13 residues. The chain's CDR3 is CASSGLGITEAFF. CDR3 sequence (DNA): TGTGCCAGCAGTGGTTTAGGGATCACTGAAGCTTTCTTT.

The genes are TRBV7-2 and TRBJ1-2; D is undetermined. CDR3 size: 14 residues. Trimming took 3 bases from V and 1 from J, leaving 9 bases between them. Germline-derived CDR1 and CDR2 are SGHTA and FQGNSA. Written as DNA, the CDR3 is TGTGCCAGCAGCTTTTCAAGGTTTAACTATGGCTACACCTTC. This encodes CASSFSRFNYGYTF.

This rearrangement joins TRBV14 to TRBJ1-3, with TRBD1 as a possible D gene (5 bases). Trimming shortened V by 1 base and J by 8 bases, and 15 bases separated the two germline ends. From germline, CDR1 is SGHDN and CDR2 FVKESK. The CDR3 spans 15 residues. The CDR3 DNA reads TGTGCCAGCAGCCAAGCCGGGGCCGGGATTGACACCATATATTTT. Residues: CASSQAGAGIDTIYF.

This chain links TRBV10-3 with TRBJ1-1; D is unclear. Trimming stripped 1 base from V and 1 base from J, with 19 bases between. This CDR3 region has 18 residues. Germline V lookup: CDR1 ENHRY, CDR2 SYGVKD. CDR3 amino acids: CAISEFDIGSGRNTEAFF. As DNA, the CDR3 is TGTGCCATCAGTGAGTTCGATATCGGGAGTGGCCGGAACACTGAAGCTTTCTTT.

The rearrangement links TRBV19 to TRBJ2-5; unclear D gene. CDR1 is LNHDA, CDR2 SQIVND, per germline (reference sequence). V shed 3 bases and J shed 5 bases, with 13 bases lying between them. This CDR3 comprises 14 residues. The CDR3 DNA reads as TGTGCCAGTAGTATTCTAGGGTCTGGGGAGACCCAGTACTTC. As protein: CASSILGSGETQYF.

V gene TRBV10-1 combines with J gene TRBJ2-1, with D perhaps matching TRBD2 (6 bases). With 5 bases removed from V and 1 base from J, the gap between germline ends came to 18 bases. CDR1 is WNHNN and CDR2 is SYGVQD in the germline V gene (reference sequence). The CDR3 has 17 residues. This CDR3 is CASSKSTGEGSYNEQFF. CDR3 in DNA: TGCGCCAGCAGTAAATCGACGGGAGAGGGGTCCTACAATGAGCAGTTCTTC.

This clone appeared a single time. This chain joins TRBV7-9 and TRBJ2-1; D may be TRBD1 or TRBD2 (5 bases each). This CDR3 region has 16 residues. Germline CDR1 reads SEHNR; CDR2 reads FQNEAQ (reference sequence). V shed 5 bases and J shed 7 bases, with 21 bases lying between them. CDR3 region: CASSQDPGRGANEQFF. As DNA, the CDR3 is TGTGCCAGCAGCCAGGATCCCGGCCGAGGGGCAAATGAGCAGTTCTTC.

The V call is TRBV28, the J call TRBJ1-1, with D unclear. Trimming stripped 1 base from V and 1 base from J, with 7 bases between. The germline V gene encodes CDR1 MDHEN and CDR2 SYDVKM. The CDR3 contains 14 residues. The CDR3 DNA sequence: TGTGCCAGCAGTTTATTAGGCAGGAACACTGAAGCTTTCTTT. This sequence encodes CASSLLGRNTEAFF.

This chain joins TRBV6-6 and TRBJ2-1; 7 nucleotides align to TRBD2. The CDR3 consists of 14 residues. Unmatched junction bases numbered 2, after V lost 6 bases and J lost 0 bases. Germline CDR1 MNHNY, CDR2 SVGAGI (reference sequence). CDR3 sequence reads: CASRGGSSYNEQFF. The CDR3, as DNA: TGTGCCAGCAGGGGGGGGAGCTCCTACAATGAGCAGTTCTTC.

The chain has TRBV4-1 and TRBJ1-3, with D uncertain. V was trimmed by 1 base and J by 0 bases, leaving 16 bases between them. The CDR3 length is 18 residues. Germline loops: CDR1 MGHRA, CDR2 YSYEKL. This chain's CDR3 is CASSQGRAVGRSGNTIYF. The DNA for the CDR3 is TGCGCCAGCAGCCAAGGGCGGGCAGTAGGTCGCTCTGGAAACACCATATATTTT.

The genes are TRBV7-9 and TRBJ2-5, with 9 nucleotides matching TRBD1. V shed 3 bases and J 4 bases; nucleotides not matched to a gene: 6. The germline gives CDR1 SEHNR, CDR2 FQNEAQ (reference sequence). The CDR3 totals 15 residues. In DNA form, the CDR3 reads TGTGCCAGCAGCTTCGGCCACAGGGGGCGAGAGACCCAGTACTTC. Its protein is CASSFGHRGRETQYF.